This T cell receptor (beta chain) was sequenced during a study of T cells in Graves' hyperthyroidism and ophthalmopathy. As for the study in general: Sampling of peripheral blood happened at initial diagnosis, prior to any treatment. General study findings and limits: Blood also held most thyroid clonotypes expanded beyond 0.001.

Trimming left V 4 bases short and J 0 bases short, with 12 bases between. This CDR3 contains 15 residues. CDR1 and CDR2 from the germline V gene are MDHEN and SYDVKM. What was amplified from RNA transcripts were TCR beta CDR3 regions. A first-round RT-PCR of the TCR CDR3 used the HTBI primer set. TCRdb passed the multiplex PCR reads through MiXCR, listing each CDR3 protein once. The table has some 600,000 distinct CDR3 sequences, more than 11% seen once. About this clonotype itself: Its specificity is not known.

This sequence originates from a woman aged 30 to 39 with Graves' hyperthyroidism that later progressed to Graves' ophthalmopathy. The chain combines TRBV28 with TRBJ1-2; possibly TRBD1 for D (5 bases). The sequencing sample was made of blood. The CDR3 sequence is CASSSPGGANYGYTF. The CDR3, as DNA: TGTGCCAGCAGTTCCCCGGGGGGGGCTAACTATGGCTACACCTTC.